The 24 T cell receptor beta chains below were found in one sample sequenced in a study of T cell responses to AZD1222 COVID-19 vaccine. The repertoire was sequenced with immunoSEQ multiplex PCR; TCRdb's copy has only in-frame clones and lacks some. The repertoire holds around 140,000 clones, almost 90% seen once, with approximately 1.6% in the top ten. The sequenced sample was peripheral blood, obtained 28 days after the second AZD1222 dose. These receptors were obtained from an adult who received the AZD1222 COVID-19 vaccine.

This rearrangement joins TRBV19 to TRBJ1-6; the D is unclear. CDR3 length equals 14 residues. Germline V gives CDR1 LNHDA, CDR2 SQIVND (reference sequence). Trimming took off 0 bases at V and 11 bases at J, with 11 bases between the two ends. Written as DNA, the CDR3 is TGTGCCAGTAGTATAGAGGGCGCCCAGGCACCCCTCCACTTT. Its translation: CASSIEGAQAPLHF.

This clone was recorded only once. This chain connects TRBV7-3 to TRBJ2-1; D possibly corresponds to TRBD1 (6 bases). V lost 4 bases, J lost 2 bases, and 24 bases lay in between. There are 19 residues in the CDR3. CDR1 and CDR2 from the germline V gene are SGHTA and FQGTGA. The CDR3 here is CASSSPSGHELTTYNEQFF. The CDR3 coding sequence is TGTGCCAGCAGCTCCCCCTCGGGACACGAATTAACAACCTACAATGAGCAGTTCTTC.

The chain employs TRBV3-1 (or the pseudogene TRBV3-2) and TRBJ2-1; 7 nucleotides line up with TRBD1. This CDR3 region has 16 residues. In germline, CDR1 is LGHDT, CDR2 YNNKEL (reference sequence). J gave up 2 bases and V 0 bases, and 4 bases lay outside the gene matches. The CDR3 protein is CASSQDPGQAYNEQFF. CDR3 DNA sequence: TGTGCCAGCAGCCAAGACCCCGGACAGGCCTACAATGAGCAGTTCTTC.

The chain recombines TRBV18 with TRBJ1-1; D is ambiguous. Germline CDR1 KGHSH, CDR2 LQKENI. The germline V and J ends were trimmed by 5 bases and 1 base, with 11 bases remaining between them. This CDR3 is 14 amino acids long. The CDR3 protein is CASSSSYGNTEAFF. CDR3 DNA sequence: TGTGCCAGCTCAAGTTCATACGGGAACACTGAAGCTTTCTTT.

The CDR3 loop is CASTRVGGASGEQYF. DNA for the CDR3: TGTGCCAGCACTCGCGTGGGCGGGGCCAGCGGGGAGCAGTACTTC. The V and J genes are TRBV28 and TRBJ2-7; tentative D call: TRBD2 (6 bases). V was trimmed by 7 bases and J by 7 bases, leaving 23 bases between them. This CDR3 contains 15 residues. Germline V gene data show CDR1 as MDHEN and CDR2 as SYDVKM.

The rearrangement uses TRBV29-1 and TRBJ2-7, with TRBD2 matching 13 bases. Germline trimming cut 4 bases from V and 6 bases from J; bases unmatched to any gene: 0. This CDR3 is 12 amino acids long. Germline values: CDR1 SQVTM, CDR2 ANQGSEA. The CDR3, as DNA: TGCAGCGTTGGGACTAGCGGGAGCGAGCAGTACTTC. Its protein is CSVGTSGSEQYF.

The CDR3 DNA reads as TGTGCCACCAGTGCCCTGAGGGGCCAGACCGGGGAGCTGTTTTTT. This encodes CATSALRGQTGELFF. The chain has TRBV24-1 and TRBJ2-2; D is possibly TRBD1 or TRBD2 (5 bases each). The CDR3 is 15 residues long. Looked up from germline, CDR1 is KGHDR and CDR2 is SFDVKD. The V end was cut by 5 bases, the J end by 5 bases, with 14 bases between.

The CDR3 sequence: CATRRDGGGNTEAFF. Written as DNA, the CDR3 is TGTGCCACCAGGCGCGACGGTGGGGGGAACACTGAAGCTTTCTTT. The chain links TRBV24-1 to TRBJ1-1; weak D call: TRBD1 (5 bases). Trimming stripped 7 bases from V and 1 base from J, with 15 bases between. The CDR3 spans 15 residues. The germline V gene encodes CDR1 KGHDR and CDR2 SFDVKD.

The J gene is TRBJ2-1, the V gene TRBV2; D is ambiguous. There are 14 residues in the CDR3. V lost 2 bases and J 6 bases, leaving 11 bases between the germline ends. In germline, CDR1 is SNHLY, CDR2 FYNNEI. CDR3 sequence reads: CASSELSSGNEQFF. In DNA form, the CDR3 reads TGTGCCAGCAGTGAATTGAGCTCGGGCAATGAGCAGTTCTTC.

V and J are TRBV5-1 and TRBJ2-1; possible D gene TRBD2, 5 bases. The germline gives CDR1 SGHRS, CDR2 YFSETQ. The CDR3 totals 13 residues. Trimming removed 0 bases at V and 8 bases at J, with 9 bases between. Here the CDR3 DNA reads TGCGCCAGCAGCTTGGTGGACTCGGATGAGCAGTTCTTC. Amino acids: CASSLVDSDEQFF.

This chain uses TRBV7-9 with TRBJ2-2, with TRBD2 matching 8 bases. V trimming: 3 bases; J trimming: 1 base; junction bases outside the gene matches: 7. Germline V gene sequence: CDR1 SEHNR, CDR2 FQNEAQ (reference sequence). The CDR3 runs to 17 residues. CDR3 in amino acids: CASSFFSGTWNTGELFF. CDR3 DNA sequence: TGTGCCAGCAGCTTCTTTAGCGGGACGTGGAACACCGGGGAGCTGTTTTTT. Based on the CDR3 plus reference TRBV7-9 and TRBJ2-2, the full variable domain is DTGVSQNPRHKITKRGQNVTFRCDPISEHNRLYWYRQTLGQGPEFLTYFQNEAQLEKSRLLSDRFSAERPKGSFSTLEIQRTEQGDSAMYLCASSFFSGTWNTGELFFGEGSRLTVL.

The chain is built from TRBV5-1 and TRBJ1-1; D is undetermined. Trimming stripped 3 bases from V and 6 bases from J, with 15 bases between. The germline gives CDR1 SGHRS, CDR2 YFSETQ. There are 14 residues in the CDR3. The CDR3 reads CASSSDPRSAEAFF. CDR3 nucleotide sequence: TGCGCCAGCAGCTCCGATCCCAGGAGCGCTGAAGCTTTCTTT. Complete variable domain (other parts from reference TRBV5-1 and TRBJ1-1): KAGVTQTPRYLIKTRGQQVTLSCSPISGHRSVSWYQQTPGQGLQFLFEYFSETQRNKGNFPGRFSGRQFSNSRSEMNVSTLELGDSALYLCASSSDPRSAEAFFGQGTRLTVV.

This chain links TRBV4-1 with TRBJ2-5, with 8 positions matching TRBD1. V lost 0 bases to trimming and J lost 7 bases; unmatched junction nucleotides: 7. The germline V gene has CDR1 MGHRA and CDR2 YSYEKL. The CDR3 has 15 residues. The CDR3 bases are TGCGCCAGCAGCCAAGATCCCCAGGGGGCGTGGACCCAGTACTTC. As protein: CASSQDPQGAWTQYF.

This rearrangement joins TRBV29-1 to TRBJ1-5; 10 positions agree with TRBD1. Trimming at V came to 5 bases and at J to 5 bases, leaving 3 bases not matched to a gene. Germline V CDR1 and CDR2: SQVTM, ANQGSEA. The CDR3 is made up of 13 amino acids. CDR3 in DNA: TGCAGCGTTTCGGACAGGGGGGATCAGCCCCAGCATTTT. Translated: CSVSDRGDQPQHF.

The chain is built from TRBV5-1 and TRBJ1-3; 9 nucleotides match TRBD1. Germline V CDR1 and CDR2: SGHRS, YFSETQ. The CDR3 totals 16 residues. Trimming took 3 bases from V and 0 from J; bases not matched to a gene: 4. CDR3 sequence reads: CASSWGDRASGNTIYF. The CDR3 DNA reads as TGCGCCAGCAGCTGGGGGGACAGGGCCTCTGGAAACACCATATATTTT.

Only one count was recorded for this clone. J is TRBJ1-3 and V is TRBV9; unclear D gene. The CDR3 has 17 amino acids. CDR1 and CDR2 (germline): SGDLS, YYNGEE. V dropped 0 bases and J dropped 2 bases, with 15 bases sitting between them. CDR3 in DNA: TGTGCCAGCAGCGTAGGACATCTCCTTGGGACTGGAAACACCATATATTTT. Protein product: CASSVGHLLGTGNTIYF.

This rearrangement joins TRBV28 to TRBJ2-1, with TRBD2 as a possible D gene (5 bases). The ends were cut back, 8 bases at V and 8 bases at J, with 10 bases in the middle. Germline CDR1 reads MDHEN; CDR2 reads SYDVKM. The CDR3 is made up of 11 amino acids. The CDR3 DNA reads as TGTGCCAGCGGGAGTTGGGATGAGCAGTTCTTC. This codes for CASGSWDEQFF.

V and J are TRBV28 and TRBJ1-1; TRBD1 is a possible D gene (6 bases). The germline V gene encodes CDR1 MDHEN and CDR2 SYDVKM. The CDR3 is made up of 15 amino acids. The V end lost 5 bases, the J end lost 1 base, and 14 bases lay between the germline ends. CDR3 nucleotides: TGTGCCAGCAGTCCTCCGGGACACCCGAACACTGAAGCTTTCTTT. It is translated as CASSPPGHPNTEAFF.

The V and J genes are TRBV28 and TRBJ1-5; 9 nucleotides align to TRBD1. The CDR3 spans 15 residues. Trimming at V came to 2 bases and at J to 3 bases, leaving 2 bases not matched to a gene. Germline assignment: CDR1 MDHEN and CDR2 SYDVKM. The DNA of the CDR3 is TGTGCCAGCAGTTTACGGGACAGGGACAATCAGCCCCAGCATTTT. It specifies CASSLRDRDNQPQHF.

The chain couples TRBV7-2 to TRBJ1-5; perhaps TRBD1 as D (5 bases). V was trimmed by 1 base and J by 9 bases, leaving 16 bases between them. The germline CDR1 and CDR2 sequences are SGHTA and FQGNSA. The CDR3 is 15 amino acids. The CDR3 coding sequence is TGTGCCAGCAGCTTAGTTTCGGGGCCGTCCTCGCCCCAGCATTTT. Translated, it gives CASSLVSGPSSPQHF. The complete variable domain, with remaining parts taken from reference TRBV7-2 and TRBJ1-5, reads GAGVSQSPSNKVTEKGKDVELRCDPISGHTALYWYRQSLGQGLEFLIYFQGNSAPDKSGLPSDRFSAERTGGSVSTLTIQRTQQEDSAVYLCASSLVSGPSSPQHFGDGTRLSIL.

The V gene is TRBV9, the J gene TRBJ1-3; the D is unclear. The CDR3 is made up of 16 amino acids. Germline V gives CDR1 SGDLS, CDR2 YYNGEE. Trimming removed 2 bases at V and 3 bases at J, with 15 bases between. CDR3 sequence: CASSVGGALIGNTIYF. The CDR3 DNA reads TGTGCCAGCAGCGTTGGCGGAGCATTAATTGGAAACACCATATATTTT.

The V gene is TRBV7-2, the J gene TRBJ1-4, with D hard to call. Per the germline V gene, CDR1 is SGHTA and CDR2 is FQGNSA. Trimming pared 3 bases from V and 7 bases from J, leaving 9 bases between. CDR3 length: 13 amino acids. CDR3 coding DNA: TGTGCCAGCAGCTTTACTCCAGTTGAAAAACTGTTTTTT. This translates into CASSFTPVEKLFF.

The V gene is TRBV10-3, the J gene TRBJ2-3; TRBD1 matches at 7 bases. CDR3 size: 15 residues. Per germline, CDR1 ENHRY and CDR2 SYGVKD. V was clipped by 10 bases and J by 0 bases; unmatched bases: 10. For the CDR3, the DNA is TGTGCCACACTGTGGGGCAGGGGGAGCACAGATACGCAGTATTTT. It translates to CATLWGRGSTDTQYF.

The J gene is TRBJ2-6, the V gene TRBV28, with D perhaps TRBD1 (5 bases). Germline-derived CDR1 and CDR2 are MDHEN and SYDVKM. The CDR3 sequence is 21 residues long. Deletions cut 8 bases from V and 4 bases from J, with 33 bases between. DNA for the CDR3: TGTGCCAGCCACCGAGCAGGGCTTTCTTTAGTCGGAGTGGCCGGGGCCAACGTCCTGACTTTC. It codes for CASHRAGLSLVGVAGANVLTF. The complete variable domain, with remaining parts taken from reference TRBV28 and TRBJ2-6, reads DVKVTQSSRYLVKRTGEKVFLECVQDMDHENMFWYRQDPGLGLRLIYFSYDVKMKEKGDIPEGYSVSREKKERFSLILESASTNQTSMYLCASHRAGLSLVGVAGANVLTFGAGSRLTVL.